This is a list of T cell receptor beta chains from one sample in a study of blood T cell repertoires in COVID-19. This table comes from immunoSEQ multiplex PCR, and its TCRdb copy is limited to in-frame clones, with some not included. The profile shows about 21,000 clones, about 91% of them singletons. Sequencing was performed on peripheral blood. Every receptor here comes from a man between 70 and 80 years old with active COVID-19. Both conserved end residues are part of each CDR3. Fields, in order: V gene, clone size, D gene, J gene, CDR3 protein. A D gene is named only where the DNA matches it firmly. Clone size, where shown, is once, few, many, or a class for clones that have expanded.

v_call: TRBV5-4
clone_size: .
d_call: .
j_call: TRBJ2-1
cdr3_aa: CASSRPVSEGNEQFF

v_call: TRBV6-6
clone_size: .
d_call: .
j_call: TRBJ1-2
cdr3_aa: CASTYGQNYGYTF

v_call: TRBV7-8
clone_size: .
d_call: .
j_call: TRBJ1-6
cdr3_aa: CASSRRVSSSYNSPLHF

v_call: TRBV19
clone_size: .
d_call: TRBD1
j_call: TRBJ2-7
cdr3_aa: CASTSRDRDYEQYF

v_call: TRBV5-5
clone_size: .
d_call: .
j_call: TRBJ2-5
cdr3_aa: CASSLALSAGQETQYF

v_call: TRBV6-2/TRBV6-3
clone_size: .
d_call: TRBD1
j_call: TRBJ1-1
cdr3_aa: CASSPDRGVNTEAFF

v_call: TRBV5-5
clone_size: .
d_call: TRBD2
j_call: TRBJ2-7
cdr3_aa: CASSPRLAVLSSYEQYF

v_call: TRBV5-1
clone_size: .
d_call: TRBD1
j_call: TRBJ2-5
cdr3_aa: CASSGGQGQETQYF

v_call: TRBV15
clone_size: .
d_call: .
j_call: TRBJ2-1
cdr3_aa: CAIEAGYNEQFF

v_call: TRBV30
clone_size: .
d_call: .
j_call: TRBJ2-7
cdr3_aa: CAWSVRGTYEQYF

v_call: TRBV7-2
clone_size: .
d_call: .
j_call: TRBJ2-2
cdr3_aa: CASSLARAGELFF

v_call: TRBV9
clone_size: .
d_call: TRBD1
j_call: TRBJ1-1
cdr3_aa: CASSVGQVNTEAFF

v_call: TRBV7-9
clone_size: .
d_call: .
j_call: TRBJ2-3
cdr3_aa: CASSSPLRVSTDTQYF

v_call: TRBV7-8
clone_size: few
d_call: TRBD1
j_call: TRBJ1-6
cdr3_aa: CASSSARETGLYSPLHF

v_call: TRBV9
clone_size: .
d_call: TRBD2
j_call: TRBJ2-5
cdr3_aa: CASSVGGGAEETQYF

v_call: TRBV6-5
clone_size: .
d_call: .
j_call: TRBJ1-2
cdr3_aa: CASSYSSGGYGYTF

v_call: TRBV9
clone_size: few
d_call: .
j_call: TRBJ2-1
cdr3_aa: CASSFPGGFGNEQFF

v_call: TRBV4-1
clone_size: .
d_call: .
j_call: TRBJ2-2
cdr3_aa: CASSRGGPGTYTGELFF

v_call: TRBV7-2
clone_size: once
d_call: TRBD1
j_call: TRBJ2-3
cdr3_aa: CASSSRQGGFTDTQYF

v_call: TRBV2
clone_size: .
d_call: TRBD2
j_call: TRBJ2-5
cdr3_aa: CASSLLAGGETQYF

v_call: TRBV5-8
clone_size: .
d_call: .
j_call: TRBJ2-5
cdr3_aa: CASSLEAGKETQYF

v_call: TRBV7-9
clone_size: once
d_call: TRBD2
j_call: TRBJ2-5
cdr3_aa: CASSLVAGADETQYF

v_call: TRBV12-3/TRBV12-4
clone_size: .
d_call: .
j_call: TRBJ1-1
cdr3_aa: CASSWGGTEAFF

v_call: TRBV28
clone_size: once
d_call: .
j_call: TRBJ1-6
cdr3_aa: CASSLPQPNSPLHF

v_call: TRBV5-1
clone_size: .
d_call: .
j_call: TRBJ2-1
cdr3_aa: CASSLEGGSYNEQFF

v_call: TRBV29-1
clone_size: .
d_call: .
j_call: TRBJ2-1
cdr3_aa: CSAANGNEQFF

v_call: TRBV30
clone_size: .
d_call: TRBD1
j_call: TRBJ1-2
cdr3_aa: CAWARDRPYGYTF

v_call: TRBV10-3
clone_size: .
d_call: .
j_call: TRBJ1-1
cdr3_aa: CAISESWGDLNTEAFF

v_call: TRBV7-9
clone_size: .
d_call: .
j_call: TRBJ2-5
cdr3_aa: CASRSQVGETQYF

v_call: TRBV7-2
clone_size: .
d_call: TRBD1
j_call: TRBJ1-1
cdr3_aa: CASSLSRGRNTEAFF

v_call: TRBV11-2
clone_size: .
d_call: TRBD1
j_call: TRBJ2-5
cdr3_aa: CASSLVGGRGLETQYF

v_call: TRBV5-1
clone_size: .
d_call: TRBD2
j_call: TRBJ2-5
cdr3_aa: CASSLAGAGVTQETQYF

v_call: TRBV6-1
clone_size: medium-sized
d_call: .
j_call: TRBJ1-5
cdr3_aa: CASSEVGLGNQPQHF

v_call: TRBV7-9
clone_size: .
d_call: .
j_call: TRBJ1-4
cdr3_aa: CASSFSLSGETLIF

v_call: TRBV10-3
clone_size: .
d_call: TRBD1
j_call: TRBJ1-1
cdr3_aa: CATEAKGANTEAFF

v_call: TRBV6-5
clone_size: few
d_call: .
j_call: TRBJ1-5
cdr3_aa: CASSRSNQPQHF

v_call: TRBV4-3
clone_size: .
d_call: TRBD2
j_call: TRBJ2-1
cdr3_aa: CASSRGGRSYNEQFF

v_call: TRBV7-2
clone_size: .
d_call: .
j_call: TRBJ1-3
cdr3_aa: CASSLSASGSGNTIYF

v_call: TRBV5-1
clone_size: .
d_call: TRBD2
j_call: TRBJ2-3
cdr3_aa: CASSVASGGIVTDTQYF

v_call: TRBV7-2
clone_size: .
d_call: .
j_call: TRBJ2-7
cdr3_aa: CASSLGTGWEGEQYF

v_call: TRBV14
clone_size: few
d_call: .
j_call: TRBJ1-2
cdr3_aa: CASSQTLNYGYTF

v_call: TRBV6-7
clone_size: once
d_call: TRBD2
j_call: TRBJ2-1
cdr3_aa: CASGTSGINEQFF

v_call: TRBV6-2/TRBV6-3
clone_size: .
d_call: .
j_call: TRBJ1-5
cdr3_aa: CASSPRTAYSNQPQHF

v_call: TRBV7-2
clone_size: .
d_call: .
j_call: TRBJ2-5
cdr3_aa: CASSFRSSETQYF